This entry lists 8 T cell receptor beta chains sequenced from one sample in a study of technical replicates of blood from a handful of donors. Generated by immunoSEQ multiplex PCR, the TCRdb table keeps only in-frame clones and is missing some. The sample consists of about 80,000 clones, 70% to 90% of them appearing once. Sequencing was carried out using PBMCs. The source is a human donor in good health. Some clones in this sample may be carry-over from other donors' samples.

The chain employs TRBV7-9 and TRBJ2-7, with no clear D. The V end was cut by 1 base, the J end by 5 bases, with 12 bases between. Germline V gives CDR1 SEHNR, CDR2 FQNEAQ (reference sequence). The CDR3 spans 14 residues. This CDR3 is CASSLVLSSHEQYF. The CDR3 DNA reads TGTGCCAGCAGCTTAGTACTATCTTCCCACGAGCAGTACTTC.

Here the CDR3 DNA reads TGTGCCAGCAGTGTGAGCGGGACCCCCTACGAGCAGTACTTC. It yields the protein CASSVSGTPYEQYF. This chain connects TRBV6-1 to TRBJ2-7; 7 nucleotides agree with TRBD2. CDR1 and CDR2 from the germline V gene are MNHNS and SASEGT. V lost 4 bases and J lost 2; bases outside the gene matches: 5. This CDR3 contains 14 residues.

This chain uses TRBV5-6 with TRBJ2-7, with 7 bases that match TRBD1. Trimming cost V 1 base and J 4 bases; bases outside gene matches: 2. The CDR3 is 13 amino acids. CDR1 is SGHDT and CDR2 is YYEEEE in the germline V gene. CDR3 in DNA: TGTGCCAGCAGCTTGAGGGGACAGTACGAGCAGTACTTC. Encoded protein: CASSLRGQYEQYF.

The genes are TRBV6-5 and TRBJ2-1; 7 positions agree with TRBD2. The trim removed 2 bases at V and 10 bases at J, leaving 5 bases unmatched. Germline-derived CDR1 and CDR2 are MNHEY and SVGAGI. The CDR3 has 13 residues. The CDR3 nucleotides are TGTGCCAGCAGTTACGATGTAGCGGGCGAGCAGTTCTTC. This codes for CASSYDVAGEQFF.

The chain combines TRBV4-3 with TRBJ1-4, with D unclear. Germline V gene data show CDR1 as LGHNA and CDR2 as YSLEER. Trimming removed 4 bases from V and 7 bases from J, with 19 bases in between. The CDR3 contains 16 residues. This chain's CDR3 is CASSPRVWEFGEKLFF. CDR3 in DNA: TGCGCCAGCAGCCCGCGTGTGTGGGAGTTCGGTGAAAAACTGTTTTTT.

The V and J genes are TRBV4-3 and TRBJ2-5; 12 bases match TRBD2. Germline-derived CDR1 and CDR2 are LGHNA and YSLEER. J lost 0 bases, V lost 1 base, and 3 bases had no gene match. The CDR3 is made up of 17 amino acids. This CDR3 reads CASSQGTSGVYQETQYF. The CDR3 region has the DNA TGCGCCAGCAGCCAAGGGACTAGCGGGGTGTACCAAGAGACCCAGTACTTC.

CDR3 amino acids: CTSSQQGDQRPQHF. The CDR3 DNA is TGCACCAGCAGCCAACAGGGGGATCAGCGGCCCCAGCATTTT. The chain employs TRBV1 and TRBJ1-5; the table's D call of TRBD1 was not tested on the DNA. TRBV1 is an annotated pseudogene. The CDR3 extends over 14 amino acids.

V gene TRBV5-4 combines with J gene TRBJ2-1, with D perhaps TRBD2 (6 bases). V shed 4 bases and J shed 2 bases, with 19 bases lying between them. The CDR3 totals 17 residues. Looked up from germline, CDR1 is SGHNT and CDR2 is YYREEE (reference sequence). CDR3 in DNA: TGTGCCAGCAGCCCCGCTGGGGTAGCGGACCCCTACAATGAGCAGTTCTTC. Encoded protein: CASSPAGVADPYNEQFF.